Listed below are T cell receptor beta chains from one sample, sequenced in a study of neurological immune-mediated disorders. MiXCR, run by TCRdb on the 5' RACE reads, gives a single entry per CDR3 protein. The sample includes 20,000 to 25,000 distinct CDR3 sequences, about 15% seen only once; the top ten take 15%. Sequencing was done on a sample of PBMCs. Receptors originate from a female donor with HTLV-1-associated myelopathy (HAM/TSP). The CDR3 runs from the conserved cysteine through the conserved F or W. D genes are given only for firm matches. Clone size is stated in some rows and not others, as once, few, many or a class when expanded.

size	D	length	J	V	DNA	CDR3
many	.	15	TRBJ1-3	TRBV5-5	TGTGCCAGCAGCTCATACAGGGAGAATGGAAACACCATATATTTT	CASSSYRENGNTIYF
many	.	15	TRBJ1-3	TRBV20-1	TGCAGTGCTAGAGAGGACAGCGCCTCTGGAAACACCATATATTTT	CSAREDSASGNTIYF
many	.	14	TRBJ2-1	TRBV20-1	TGCAGTGCTAGTCGGGGGCCATCCTACAATGAGCAGTTCTTC	CSASRGPSYNEQFF
many	.	16	TRBJ2-4	TRBV6-4	TGTGCCAGCAGCGGAGACGGGGACATCTCATTAAACATTCAGTACTTC	CASSGDGDISLNIQYF
.	.	14	TRBJ2-7	TRBV5-1	TGCGCCAGCAGCTTGGTCGGGGGAAGCTACGAGCAGTACTTC	CASSLVGGSYEQYF
few	.	14	TRBJ1-2	TRBV20-1	TGCAGTGCTCTAGGAGGGGTATCGACGGACGGCTACACCTTC	CSALGGVSTDGYTF
medium-sized	TRBD1	14	TRBJ2-7	TRBV28	TGTGCCAGCAGTCTACCGGGACAGGGCTACGAGCAGTACTTC	CASSLPGQGYEQYF
many	.	15	TRBJ2-7	TRBV19	TGTGCCAGTAGTAGGGAACCGGCCTTTTCCTACGAGCAGTACTTC	CASSREPAFSYEQYF
many	.	13	TRBJ2-2	TRBV20-1	TGCAATGCTAGAGATCTGAACACCGGGGAGCTGTTTTTT	CNARDLNTGELFF
many	.	13	TRBJ1-1	TRBV12-3/TRBV12-4	TGTGCCAGCAGTTTAGTCGGGAACACTGAAGCTTTCTTT	CASSLVGNTEAFF
many	.	15	TRBJ1-1	TRBV5-1	TGCGCCAGCAGCTTGGAGACAGCCCTGAACACTGAAGCTTTCTTT	CASSLETALNTEAFF
many	.	16	TRBJ2-5	TRBV11-2	TGTGCCAGCAGCTTAGTACAGGGCGGGGGTTGGGAGACCCAGTACTTC	CASSLVQGGGWETQYF
many	.	15	TRBJ2-5	TRBV5-6	TGTGCCAGCAGCTCCGCCCGGGGGATTAGAGAGACCCAGTACTTC	CASSSARGIRETQYF
many	.	13	TRBJ2-1	TRBV7-7	TGTGCTAGCAGCTTAGGTCCGAGGGAAGAGCAGTTCTTC	CASSLGPREEQFF
many	TRBD1	15	TRBJ1-5	TRBV2	TGTGCCAGCAGTGTCCACAGGGGTTCAGCTCAGCCCCAGCATTTT	CASSVHRGSAQPQHF
many	.	15	TRBJ1-2	TRBV7-2	TGTGCCAGCAGCTTACAGGGAACGGCTAACTATGGCTACACCTTC	CASSLQGTANYGYTF
many	.	15	TRBJ2-5	TRBV7-6	TGTGCCAGCAGCTTAGCTTCGGGAAAGCAAGAGACCCAGTACTTC	CASSLASGKQETQYF
medium-sized	.	14	TRBJ2-2	TRBV10-3	TGTGCCACCAGATCGGGACTTAACACCGGGGAGCTGTTTTTT	CATRSGLNTGELFF
.	.	22	TRBJ2-5	TRBV7-3	.	CASSIYLCSVEGMQVEKGTQYF
.	.	13	TRBJ2-2	TRBV7-2	TGTGCCAACACCTTCCAGAACACCGGGGAGCTGTTTTTT	CANTFQNTGELFF
many	TRBD2	13	TRBJ2-7	TRBV20-1	TGCAGTGCTCTAGGACTAGCGGGGCGGGAGCAGTACTTC	CSALGLAGREQYF
.	TRBD2	14	TRBJ2-1	TRBV7-2	TGTGCCAGCAGCTTACAAGCGGGGGCGAATGAGCAGTTCTTC	CASSLQAGANEQFF
few	TRBD1	14	TRBJ2-7	TRBV7-9	TGTGCCAGCAGCGCCACCGGGACAGACGACGAGCAGTACTTC	CASSATGTDDEQYF
many	TRBD1	15	TRBJ2-2	TRBV7-3	TGTGCCAGCAGCTTAGCAGGGGGTGATACCGGGGAGCTGTTTTTT	CASSLAGGDTGELFF
few	TRBD2	14	TRBJ2-5	TRBV7-2	TGTGCCAGCAGCTTAGGCGGGACTAAAGAGACCCAGTACTTC	CASSLGGTKETQYF
many	.	16	TRBJ2-2	TRBV7-3	TGTGCCAGCAGCCCCTGGGTCAGCGCGAACACCGGGGAGCTGTTTTTT	CASSPWVSANTGELFF
many	.	13	TRBJ1-3	TRBV19	TGTGCCAGTTCCGACCTCTCTGGAAACACCATATATTTT	CASSDLSGNTIYF
many	.	15	TRBJ2-1	TRBV5-1	TGCGCCAGCAGCACCCACCCCAGCTCCTACAATGAGCAGTTCTTC	CASSTHPSSYNEQFF
many	TRBD1	14	TRBJ1-1	TRBV5-1	TGCGCCAGCCTGCTCGGGACAGCAAACACTGAAGCTTTCTTT	CASLLGTANTEAFF
many	.	13	TRBJ1-1	TRBV14	TGTGCCAGCAGCCAAAACAGGGTCACTGAAGCTTTCTTT	CASSQNRVTEAFF
medium-sized	.	14	TRBJ2-7	TRBV20-1	TGCAGTGCTAGAGACCGGACAGTCCGCGGAGAGCAGTACTTC	CSARDRTVRGEQYF
many	.	19	TRBJ2-4	TRBV28	TGTGCCAGCGGGGGAGTCCGACCCCGTGGGGACCAAGCCAAAAACATTCAGTACTTC	CASGGVRPRGDQAKNIQYF
medium-sized	.	15	TRBJ2-5	TRBV9	TGTGCCAGCAGCGAGACCGGGGTGGTCCAAGAGACCCAGTACTTC	CASSETGVVQETQYF
many	TRBD1	13	TRBJ1-2	TRBV7-3	TGTGCCAGCAGCTTATCAGGGGGCTATGGCTACACCTTC	CASSLSGGYGYTF
medium-sized	.	12	TRBJ2-7	TRBV10-3	TGTGCCATCAGCGACCAGGGAGACGAGCAGTACTTC	CAISDQGDEQYF
many	.	13	TRBJ1-1	TRBV11-3	TGTGCCAGCAGTTTCACAGAGAACACTGAAGCTTTCTTT	CASSFTENTEAFF
many	.	14	TRBJ2-5	TRBV20-1	TGCAGTGCTAGAGATCTGGGGAACACGGAGACCCAGTACTTC	CSARDLGNTETQYF
many	TRBD2	17	TRBJ2-1	TRBV9	TGTGCCAGCAGCGTAGAAATGGCGGGAGGCTCCTACAATGAGCAGTTCTTC	CASSVEMAGGSYNEQFF
medium-sized	.	14	TRBJ1-2	TRBV20-1	TGCAGTGCTACCAAGGAACACCCTAACTATGGCTACACCTTC	CSATKEHPNYGYTF
few	TRBD2	13	TRBJ2-7	TRBV20-1	TGCAGTGCGACGACTAGCGGGGCCTACGAGCAGTACTTC	CSATTSGAYEQYF
few	.	14	TRBJ2-5	TRBV4-2	TGTGCCAGCAGCCAAGATCTGGTTGAAGAGACCCAGTACTTC	CASSQDLVEETQYF
many	.	15	TRBJ1-5	TRBV20-1	TGCAGTGCTAGCCCCGTCGGGGGACCCAATCAGCCCCAGCATTTT	CSASPVGGPNQPQHF
many	.	14	TRBJ2-7	TRBV18	TGTGCCAGCTCACCTGGACAGAGGGACTACGAGCAGTACTTC	CASSPGQRDYEQYF